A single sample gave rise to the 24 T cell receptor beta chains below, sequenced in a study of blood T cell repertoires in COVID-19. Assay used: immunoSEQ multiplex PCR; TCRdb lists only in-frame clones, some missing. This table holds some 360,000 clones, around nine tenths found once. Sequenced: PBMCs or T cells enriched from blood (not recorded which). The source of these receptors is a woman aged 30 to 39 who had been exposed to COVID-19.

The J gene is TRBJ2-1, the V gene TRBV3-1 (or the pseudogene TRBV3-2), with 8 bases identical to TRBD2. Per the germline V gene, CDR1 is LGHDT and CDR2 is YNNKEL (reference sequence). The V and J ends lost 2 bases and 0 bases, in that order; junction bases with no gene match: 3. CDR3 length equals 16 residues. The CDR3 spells CASSQLAGSSYNEQFF. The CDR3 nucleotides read TGTGCCAGCAGCCAATTAGCGGGGAGCTCCTACAATGAGCAGTTCTTC.

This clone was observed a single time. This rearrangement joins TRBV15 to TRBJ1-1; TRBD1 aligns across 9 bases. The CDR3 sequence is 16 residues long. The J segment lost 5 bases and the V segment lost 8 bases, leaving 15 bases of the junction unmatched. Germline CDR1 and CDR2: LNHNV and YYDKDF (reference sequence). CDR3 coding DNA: TGTGCCACCGTTTACAGGGGGCGCGAGAAGAGGACTGAAGCTTTCTTT. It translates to CATVYRGREKRTEAFF.

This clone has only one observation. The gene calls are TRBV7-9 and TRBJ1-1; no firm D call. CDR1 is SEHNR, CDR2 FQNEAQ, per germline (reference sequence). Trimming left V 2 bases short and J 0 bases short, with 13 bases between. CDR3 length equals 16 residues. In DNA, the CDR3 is TGTGCCAGCAGCTTAAACGGGGTCCGGCTGAACACTGAAGCTTTCTTT. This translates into CASSLNGVRLNTEAFF. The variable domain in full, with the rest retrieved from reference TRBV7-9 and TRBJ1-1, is DTGVSQNPRHKITKRGQNVTFRCDPISEHNRLYWYRQTLGQGPEFLTYFQNEAQLEKSRLLSDRFSAERPKGSFSTLEIQRTEQGDSAMYLCASSLNGVRLNTEAFFGQGTRLTVV.

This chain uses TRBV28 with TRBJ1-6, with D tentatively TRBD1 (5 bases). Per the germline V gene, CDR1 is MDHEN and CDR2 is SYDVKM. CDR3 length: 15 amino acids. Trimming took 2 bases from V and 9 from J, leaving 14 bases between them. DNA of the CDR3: TGTGCCAGCAGTTTAGGGGCGGAGGGACGTTCACCCCTCCACTTT. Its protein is CASSLGAEGRSPLHF.

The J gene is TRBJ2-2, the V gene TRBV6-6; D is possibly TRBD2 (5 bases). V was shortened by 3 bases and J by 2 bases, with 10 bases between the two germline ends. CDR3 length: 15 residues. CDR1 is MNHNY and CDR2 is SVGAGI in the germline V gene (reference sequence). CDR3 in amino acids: CASSYEGLNTGELFF. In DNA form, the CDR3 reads TGTGCCAGCAGTTATGAGGGCCTAAACACCGGGGAGCTGTTTTTT.

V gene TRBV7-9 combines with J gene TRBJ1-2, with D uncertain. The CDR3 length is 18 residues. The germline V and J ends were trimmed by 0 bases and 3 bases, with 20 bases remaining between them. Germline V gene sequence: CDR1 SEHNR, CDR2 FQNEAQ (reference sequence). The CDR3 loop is CASSLALRIPSADYGYTF. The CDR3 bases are TGTGCCAGCAGCTTAGCCCTGAGGATCCCCTCCGCAGACTATGGCTACACCTTC. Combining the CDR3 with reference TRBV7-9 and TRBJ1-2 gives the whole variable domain DTGVSQNPRHKITKRGQNVTFRCDPISEHNRLYWYRQTLGQGPEFLTYFQNEAQLEKSRLLSDRFSAERPKGSFSTLEIQRTEQGDSAMYLCASSLALRIPSADYGYTFGSGTRLTVV.

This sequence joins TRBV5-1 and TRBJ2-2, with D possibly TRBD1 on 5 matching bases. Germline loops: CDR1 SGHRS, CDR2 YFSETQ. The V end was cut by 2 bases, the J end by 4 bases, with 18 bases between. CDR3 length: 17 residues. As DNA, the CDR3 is TGCGCCAGCAGCTTAAGGCAGGGTGGGCCGGCCACCGGGGAGCTGTTTTTT. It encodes CASSLRQGGPATGELFF.

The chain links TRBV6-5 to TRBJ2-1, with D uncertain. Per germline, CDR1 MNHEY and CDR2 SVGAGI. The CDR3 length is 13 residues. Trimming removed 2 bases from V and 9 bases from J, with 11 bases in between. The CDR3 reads CASSYGGSIEQFF. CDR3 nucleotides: TGTGCCAGCAGTTACGGCGGCTCGATTGAGCAGTTCTTC.

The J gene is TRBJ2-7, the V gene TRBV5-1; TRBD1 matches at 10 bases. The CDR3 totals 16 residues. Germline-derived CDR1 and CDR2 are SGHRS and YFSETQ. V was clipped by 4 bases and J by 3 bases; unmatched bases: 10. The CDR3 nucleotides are TGCGCCAGCAGCGAGGGACAGGGGTTGGGATACTACGAGCAGTACTTC. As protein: CASSEGQGLGYYEQYF.

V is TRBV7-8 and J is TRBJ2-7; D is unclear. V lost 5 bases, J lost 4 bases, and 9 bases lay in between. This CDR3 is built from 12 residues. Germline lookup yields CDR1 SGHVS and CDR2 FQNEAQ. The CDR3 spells CASSPLPYEQYF. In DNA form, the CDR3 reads TGTGCCAGCAGCCCCCTCCCTTACGAGCAGTACTTC. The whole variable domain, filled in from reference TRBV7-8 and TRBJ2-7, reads GAGVSQSPRYKVAKRGQDVALRCDPISGHVSLFWYQQALGQGPEFLTYFQNEAQLDKSGLPSDRFFAERPEGSVSTLKIQRTQQEDSAVYLCASSPLPYEQYFGPGTRLTVT.

CDR3 sequence: CASGASGKGETQYF. CDR3 in DNA: TGTGCTAGTGGCGCCAGCGGGAAGGGAGAGACCCAGTACTTC. The rearrangement joins TRBV12-5 to TRBJ2-5; 7 positions match TRBD2. There are 14 residues in the CDR3. Germline assignment: CDR1 LGHNT and CDR2 FRNRAP. J lost 4 bases, V lost 6 bases, and 8 bases had no gene match. The complete variable domain, with remaining parts taken from reference TRBV12-5 and TRBJ2-5, reads DARVTQTPRHKVTEMGQEVTMRCQPILGHNTVFWYRQTMMQGLELLAYFRNRAPLDDSGMPKDRFSAEMPDATLATLKIQPSEPRDSAVYFCASGASGKGETQYFGPGTRLLVL.

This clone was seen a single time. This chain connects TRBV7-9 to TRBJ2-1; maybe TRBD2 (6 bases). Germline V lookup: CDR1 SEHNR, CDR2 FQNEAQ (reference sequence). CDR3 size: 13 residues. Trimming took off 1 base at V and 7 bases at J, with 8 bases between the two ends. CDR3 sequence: CASSLGGRNEQFF. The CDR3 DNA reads TGTGCCAGCAGCTTAGGGGGGAGGAATGAGCAGTTCTTC.

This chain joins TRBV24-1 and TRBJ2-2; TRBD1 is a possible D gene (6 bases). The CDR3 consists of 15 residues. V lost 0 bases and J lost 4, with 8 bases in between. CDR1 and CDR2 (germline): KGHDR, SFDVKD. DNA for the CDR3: TGTGCCACCAGTGATTTGCTGGGGGCCACCGGGGAGCTGTTTTTT. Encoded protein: CATSDLLGATGELFF.

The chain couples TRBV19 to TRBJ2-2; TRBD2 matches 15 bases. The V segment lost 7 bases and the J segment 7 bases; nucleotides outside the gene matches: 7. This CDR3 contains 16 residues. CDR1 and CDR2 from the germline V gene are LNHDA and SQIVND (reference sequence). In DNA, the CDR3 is TGTGCCAGTAATCCGGGACTAGCGGGAGGTTACGGGGAGCTGTTTTTT. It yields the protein CASNPGLAGGYGELFF. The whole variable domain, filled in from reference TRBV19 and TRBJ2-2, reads DGGITQSPKYLFRKEGQNVTLSCEQNLNHDAMYWYRQDPGQGLRLIYYSQIVNDFQKGDIAEGYSVSREKKESFPLTVTSAQKNPTAFYLCASNPGLAGGYGELFFGEGSRLTVL.

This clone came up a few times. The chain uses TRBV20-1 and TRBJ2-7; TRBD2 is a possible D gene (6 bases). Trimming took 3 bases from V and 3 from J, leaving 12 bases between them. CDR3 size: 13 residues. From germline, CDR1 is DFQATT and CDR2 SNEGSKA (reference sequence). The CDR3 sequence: CSASKRTNYEQYF. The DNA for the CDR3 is TGCAGTGCTAGTAAGCGGACTAACTACGAGCAGTACTTC.

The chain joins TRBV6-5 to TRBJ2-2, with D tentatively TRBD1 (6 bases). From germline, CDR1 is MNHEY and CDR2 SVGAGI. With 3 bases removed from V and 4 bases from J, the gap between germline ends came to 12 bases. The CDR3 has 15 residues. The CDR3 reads CASSYLGGSTGELFF. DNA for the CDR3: TGTGCCAGCAGTTATTTAGGGGGAAGCACCGGGGAGCTGTTTTTT.

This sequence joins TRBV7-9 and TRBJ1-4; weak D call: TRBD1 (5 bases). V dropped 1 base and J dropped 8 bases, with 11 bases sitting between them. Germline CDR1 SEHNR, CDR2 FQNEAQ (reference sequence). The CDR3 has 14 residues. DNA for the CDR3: TGTGCCAGCAGCTTAGGTTGGGGGGACGAAAAACTGTTTTTT. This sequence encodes CASSLGWGDEKLFF.

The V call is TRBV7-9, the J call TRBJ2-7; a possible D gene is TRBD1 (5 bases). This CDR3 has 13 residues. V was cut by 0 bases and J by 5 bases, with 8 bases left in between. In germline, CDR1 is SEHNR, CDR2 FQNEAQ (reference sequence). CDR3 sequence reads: CASSLAPRDEQYF. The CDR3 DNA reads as TGTGCCAGCAGCTTAGCGCCCAGGGACGAGCAGTACTTC.

CDR3 protein: CASSQGAGWYGYTF. CDR3 sequence (DNA): TGTGCCAGCAGCCAGGGGGCAGGATGGTATGGCTACACCTTC. V is TRBV7-8 and J is TRBJ1-2, with TRBD1 matching 8 bases. CDR1 and CDR2 (germline): SGHVS, FQNEAQ. The CDR3 is 14 residues long. Losses at the gene ends were 5 bases for V and 5 bases for J; bases not matched to a gene: 7.

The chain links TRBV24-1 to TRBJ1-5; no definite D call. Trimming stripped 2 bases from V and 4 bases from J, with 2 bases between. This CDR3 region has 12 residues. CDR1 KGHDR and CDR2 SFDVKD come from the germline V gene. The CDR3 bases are TGTGCCACCAGTGATTCGAATCAGCCCCAGCATTTT. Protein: CATSDSNQPQHF.

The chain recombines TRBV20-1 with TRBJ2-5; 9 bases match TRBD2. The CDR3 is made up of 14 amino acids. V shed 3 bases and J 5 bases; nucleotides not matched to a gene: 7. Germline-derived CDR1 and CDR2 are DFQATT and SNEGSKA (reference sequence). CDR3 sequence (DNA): TGCAGTGCTAGTAGCTTAGCGGGAGTGGAGACCCAGTACTTC. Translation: CSASSLAGVETQYF.

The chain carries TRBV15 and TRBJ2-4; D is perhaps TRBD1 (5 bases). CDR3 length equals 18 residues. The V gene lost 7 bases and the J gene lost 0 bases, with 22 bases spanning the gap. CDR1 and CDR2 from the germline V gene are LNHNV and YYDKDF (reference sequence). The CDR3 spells CATTIRERAREAKNIQYF. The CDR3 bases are TGTGCCACCACGATACGAGAAAGGGCCAGGGAAGCCAAAAACATTCAGTACTTC.

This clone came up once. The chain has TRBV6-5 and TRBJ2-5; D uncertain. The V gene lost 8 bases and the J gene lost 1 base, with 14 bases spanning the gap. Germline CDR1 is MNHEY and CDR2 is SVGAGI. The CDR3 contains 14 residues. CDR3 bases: TGTGCCAGCTCTGTGTGGGCCCCCCAAGAGACCCAGTACTTC. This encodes CASSVWAPQETQYF.

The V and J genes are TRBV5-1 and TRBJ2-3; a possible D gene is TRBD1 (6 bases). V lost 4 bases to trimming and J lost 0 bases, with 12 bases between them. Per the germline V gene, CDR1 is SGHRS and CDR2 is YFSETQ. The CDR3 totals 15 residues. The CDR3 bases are TGCGCCAGCAGCCATCAGACAGGTAGCACAGATACGCAGTATTTT. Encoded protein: CASSHQTGSTDTQYF.